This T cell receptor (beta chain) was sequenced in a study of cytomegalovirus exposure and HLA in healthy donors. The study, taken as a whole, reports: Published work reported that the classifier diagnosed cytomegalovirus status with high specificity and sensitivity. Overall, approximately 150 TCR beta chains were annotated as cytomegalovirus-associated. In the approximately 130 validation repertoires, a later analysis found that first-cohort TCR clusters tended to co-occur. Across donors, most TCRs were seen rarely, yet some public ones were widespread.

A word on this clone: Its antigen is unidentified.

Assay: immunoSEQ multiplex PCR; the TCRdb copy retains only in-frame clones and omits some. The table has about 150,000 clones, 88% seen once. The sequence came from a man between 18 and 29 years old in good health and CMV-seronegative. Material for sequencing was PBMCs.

CDR3 bases: TGCGCCAGCAGCTCGGGCGGGACCCAAGAGACCCAGTACTTC. This gives the protein CASSSGGTQETQYF. The chain is built from TRBV5-1 and TRBJ2-5; a weak D match, TRBD2 (6 bases). V lost 3 bases and J 1 base, leaving 10 bases between the germline ends. The CDR3 is 14 amino acids. Germline values: CDR1 SGHRS, CDR2 YFSETQ.